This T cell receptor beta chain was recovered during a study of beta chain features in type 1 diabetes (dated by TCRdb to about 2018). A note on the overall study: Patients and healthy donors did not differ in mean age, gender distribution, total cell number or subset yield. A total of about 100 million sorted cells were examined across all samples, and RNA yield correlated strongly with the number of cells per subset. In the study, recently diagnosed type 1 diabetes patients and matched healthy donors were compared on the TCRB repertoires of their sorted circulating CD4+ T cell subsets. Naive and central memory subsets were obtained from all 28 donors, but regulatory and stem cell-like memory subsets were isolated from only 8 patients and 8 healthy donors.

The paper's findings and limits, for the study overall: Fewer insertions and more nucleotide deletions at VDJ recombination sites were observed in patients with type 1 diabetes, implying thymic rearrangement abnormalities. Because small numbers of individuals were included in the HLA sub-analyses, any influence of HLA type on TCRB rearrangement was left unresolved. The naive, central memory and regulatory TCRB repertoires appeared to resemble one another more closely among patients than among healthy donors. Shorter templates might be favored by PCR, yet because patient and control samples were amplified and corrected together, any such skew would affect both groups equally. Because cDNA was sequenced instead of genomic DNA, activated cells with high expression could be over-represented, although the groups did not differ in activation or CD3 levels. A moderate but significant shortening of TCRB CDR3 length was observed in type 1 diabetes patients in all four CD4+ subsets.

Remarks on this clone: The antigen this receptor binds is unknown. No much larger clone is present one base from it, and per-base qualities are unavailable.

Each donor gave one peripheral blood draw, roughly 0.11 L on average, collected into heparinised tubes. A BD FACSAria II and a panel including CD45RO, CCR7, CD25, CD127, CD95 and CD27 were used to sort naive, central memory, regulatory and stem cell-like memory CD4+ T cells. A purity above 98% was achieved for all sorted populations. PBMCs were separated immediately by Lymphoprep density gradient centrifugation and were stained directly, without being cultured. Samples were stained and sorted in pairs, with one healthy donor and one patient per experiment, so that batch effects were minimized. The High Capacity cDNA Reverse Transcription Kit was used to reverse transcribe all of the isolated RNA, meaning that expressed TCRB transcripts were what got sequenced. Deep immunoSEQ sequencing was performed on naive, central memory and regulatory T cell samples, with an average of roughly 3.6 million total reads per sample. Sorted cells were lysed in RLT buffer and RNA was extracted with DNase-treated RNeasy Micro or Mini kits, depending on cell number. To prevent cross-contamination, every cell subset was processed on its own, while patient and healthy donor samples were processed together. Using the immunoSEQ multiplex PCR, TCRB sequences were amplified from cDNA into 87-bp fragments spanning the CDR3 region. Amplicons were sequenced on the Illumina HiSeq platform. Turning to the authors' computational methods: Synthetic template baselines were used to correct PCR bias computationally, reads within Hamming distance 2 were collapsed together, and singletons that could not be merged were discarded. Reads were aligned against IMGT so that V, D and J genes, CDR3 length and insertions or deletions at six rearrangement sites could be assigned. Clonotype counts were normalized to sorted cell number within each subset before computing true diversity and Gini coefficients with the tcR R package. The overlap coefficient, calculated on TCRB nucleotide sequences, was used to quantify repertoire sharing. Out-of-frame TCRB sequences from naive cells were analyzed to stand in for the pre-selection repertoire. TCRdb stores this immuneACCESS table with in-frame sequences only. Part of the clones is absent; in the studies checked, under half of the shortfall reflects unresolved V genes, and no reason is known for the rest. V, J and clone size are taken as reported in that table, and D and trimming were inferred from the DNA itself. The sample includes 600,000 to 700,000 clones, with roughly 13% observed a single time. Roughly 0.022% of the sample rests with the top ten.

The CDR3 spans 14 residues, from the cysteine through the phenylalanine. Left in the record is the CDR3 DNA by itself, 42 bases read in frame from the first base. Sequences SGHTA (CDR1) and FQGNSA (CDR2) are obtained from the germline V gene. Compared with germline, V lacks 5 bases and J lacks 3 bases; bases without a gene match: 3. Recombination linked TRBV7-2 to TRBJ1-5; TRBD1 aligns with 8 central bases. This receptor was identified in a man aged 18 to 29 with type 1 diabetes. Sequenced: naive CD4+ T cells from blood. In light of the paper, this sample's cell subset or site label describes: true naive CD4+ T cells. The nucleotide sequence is TGTGCCAGCAGCCCACAGGGGGACAATCAGCCCCAGCATTTT. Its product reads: CASSPQGDNQPQHF. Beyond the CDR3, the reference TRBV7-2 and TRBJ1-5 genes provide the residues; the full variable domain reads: GAGVSQSPSNKVTEKGKDVELRCDPISGHTALYWYRQSLGQGLEFLIYFQGNSAPDKSGLPSDRFSAERTGGSVSTLTIQRTQQEDSAVYLCASSPQGDNQPQHFGDGTRLSIL.